Listed below are T cell receptor beta chains from one sample, sequenced in a study of blood T cell repertoires in COVID-19. This table comes from immunoSEQ multiplex PCR, and its TCRdb copy is limited to in-frame clones, with some not included. Of tens of thousands of clones listed, approximately 79% are singletons. Sequenced: peripheral blood. These receptors were obtained from a man between 65 and 80 years old with active or convalescent COVID-19. Both conserved end residues are part of each CDR3. Fields, in order: clone size, V gene, D gene, J gene, CDR3 DNA, CDR3 protein. A D gene is named only where the DNA matches it firmly. Expanded clones are given a class, and other clones once, few, many or no size at all.

clone_size: .; v_call: TRBV7-3; d_call: .; j_call: TRBJ2-1; cdr3_nt: TGTGCCAGCAGCCCGGGGGGCCCATCGGGTGAGCAGTTCTTC; cdr3_aa: CASSPGGPSGEQFF
clone_size: .; v_call: TRBV28; d_call: .; j_call: TRBJ2-7; cdr3_nt: TGTGCCAGCTGGGGCTTCTACGAGCAGTACTTC; cdr3_aa: CASWGFYEQYF
clone_size: .; v_call: TRBV5-1; d_call: .; j_call: TRBJ2-7; cdr3_nt: TGCGCCAGCAGCTTGGGAGGCGAGCAGTACTTC; cdr3_aa: CASSLGGEQYF
clone_size: once; v_call: TRBV5-1; d_call: .; j_call: TRBJ2-3; cdr3_nt: TGCGCCAGCAGCTTAGGACAGCGCACAGATACGCAGTATTTT; cdr3_aa: CASSLGQRTDTQYF
clone_size: .; v_call: TRBV6-5; d_call: .; j_call: TRBJ1-1; cdr3_nt: TGTGCCAGCACCCCCGGGGGATACACTGAAGCTTTCTTT; cdr3_aa: CASTPGGYTEAFF
clone_size: .; v_call: TRBV28; d_call: .; j_call: TRBJ1-4; cdr3_nt: TGTGCCAGCAGCCCCCCCTTTCGACAGGCGCCTAATGAAAAACTGTTTTTT; cdr3_aa: CASSPPFRQAPNEKLFF
clone_size: .; v_call: TRBV6-2/TRBV6-3; d_call: TRBD2; j_call: TRBJ2-5; cdr3_nt: TGTGCCAGCAGTAGTACGGGACTAGCGAGGGAGACCCAGTACTTC; cdr3_aa: CASSSTGLARETQYF
clone_size: .; v_call: TRBV5-1; d_call: TRBD1; j_call: TRBJ1-1; cdr3_nt: TGCGCCAGCAGTTGGACAGGGGATACTGAAGCTTTCTTT; cdr3_aa: CASSWTGDTEAFF
clone_size: .; v_call: TRBV4-1; d_call: .; j_call: TRBJ2-1; cdr3_nt: TGCGCCAGCAGCCAAGATTGGACAGTGTACAATGAGCAGTTCTTC; cdr3_aa: CASSQDWTVYNEQFF
clone_size: .; v_call: TRBV7-9; d_call: .; j_call: TRBJ2-5; cdr3_nt: TGTGCCAGCAGCAAAGAGGGACATTCCCAAGAGACCCAGTACTTC; cdr3_aa: CASSKEGHSQETQYF
clone_size: few; v_call: TRBV6-4; d_call: .; j_call: TRBJ2-1; cdr3_nt: TGTGCCAGCAGTGACTCAGGGGCTGAGCAGTTCTTC; cdr3_aa: CASSDSGAEQFF
clone_size: .; v_call: TRBV2; d_call: TRBD2; j_call: TRBJ2-3; cdr3_nt: TGTGCCAGCAGGGCGGGACTAGCGCAGTATTTT; cdr3_aa: CASRAGLAQYF
clone_size: .; v_call: TRBV5-1; d_call: .; j_call: TRBJ1-1; cdr3_nt: TGCGCCAGCAGCCCAGGGGAAAGCACTGAAGCTTTCTTT; cdr3_aa: CASSPGESTEAFF
clone_size: .; v_call: TRBV24-1; d_call: .; j_call: TRBJ2-7; cdr3_nt: TGTGCCACCAGTAGATACGGTTACGAGCAGTACTTC; cdr3_aa: CATSRYGYEQYF
clone_size: .; v_call: TRBV2; d_call: .; j_call: TRBJ2-7; cdr3_nt: TGTGCCAGCAAGAGAGTAGCGACAATTTACGAGCAGTACTTC; cdr3_aa: CASKRVATIYEQYF
clone_size: .; v_call: TRBV3-1/TRBV3-2; d_call: TRBD1; j_call: TRBJ2-2; cdr3_nt: TGTGCCAGCAGCCTACGACAGGGATGGTCCGGGGAGCTGTTTTTT; cdr3_aa: CASSLRQGWSGELFF
clone_size: .; v_call: TRBV19; d_call: .; j_call: TRBJ2-4; cdr3_nt: TGTGCCAGTAACACTCCGGGAAGGACGGCCAAAAACATTCAGTACTTC; cdr3_aa: CASNTPGRTAKNIQYF
clone_size: .; v_call: TRBV4-1; d_call: TRBD1; j_call: TRBJ1-1; cdr3_nt: TGCGCCAGCAGACCCCAACAGGGGCCCACTGAAGCTTTCTTT; cdr3_aa: CASRPQQGPTEAFF
clone_size: few; v_call: TRBV12-3/TRBV12-4; d_call: .; j_call: TRBJ1-2; cdr3_nt: TGTGCCAGCAGTTTTGGACTCCAGGGCTACACCTTC; cdr3_aa: CASSFGLQGYTF
clone_size: .; v_call: TRBV12-3/TRBV12-4; d_call: .; j_call: TRBJ1-1; cdr3_nt: TGTGCCAGCAGTTTAGAGGTCAGGAGGGCTTTCTTT; cdr3_aa: CASSLEVRRAFF
clone_size: .; v_call: TRBV6-7; d_call: .; j_call: TRBJ1-5; cdr3_nt: TGTGCCAGCAAACGGGTGAAAAGCAATCAGCCCCAGCATTTT; cdr3_aa: CASKRVKSNQPQHF
clone_size: few; v_call: TRBV3-1/TRBV3-2; d_call: .; j_call: TRBJ2-5; cdr3_nt: TGTGCCAGCAGCCCCCGTTCAACGAACAGCCTGTACCAAGAGACCCAGTACTTC; cdr3_aa: CASSPRSTNSLYQETQYF
clone_size: .; v_call: TRBV18; d_call: TRBD2; j_call: TRBJ2-5; cdr3_nt: TGTGCCAGCTCACCCCTAGCGGGGGCAGGGGAGACCCAGTACTTC; cdr3_aa: CASSPLAGAGETQYF
clone_size: .; v_call: TRBV6-5; d_call: .; j_call: TRBJ1-2; cdr3_nt: TGTGCCAGCAGTTACTCGAACCCCGGGACTGACTATGGCTACACCTTC; cdr3_aa: CASSYSNPGTDYGYTF
clone_size: .; v_call: TRBV28; d_call: TRBD1; j_call: TRBJ1-5; cdr3_nt: TGTGCCAGCAGTTCCGGGACAGGGGTAGGTGGGCCCCAGCATTTT; cdr3_aa: CASSSGTGVGGPQHF
clone_size: .; v_call: TRBV18; d_call: .; j_call: TRBJ2-2; cdr3_nt: TGTGCCAGCTCACCCGGGGAGGACACCGGGGAGCTGTTTTTT; cdr3_aa: CASSPGEDTGELFF
clone_size: .; v_call: TRBV5-6; d_call: TRBD1; j_call: TRBJ1-1; cdr3_nt: TGTGCCAGCAGCAGAGGACAGGGGAGCACTGAAGCTTTCTTT; cdr3_aa: CASSRGQGSTEAFF
clone_size: once; v_call: TRBV20-1; d_call: TRBD1; j_call: TRBJ2-7; cdr3_nt: TGCAGTGCTAGTACCGGGACAGGGAGCTCCTACGAGCAGTACTTC; cdr3_aa: CSASTGTGSSYEQYF